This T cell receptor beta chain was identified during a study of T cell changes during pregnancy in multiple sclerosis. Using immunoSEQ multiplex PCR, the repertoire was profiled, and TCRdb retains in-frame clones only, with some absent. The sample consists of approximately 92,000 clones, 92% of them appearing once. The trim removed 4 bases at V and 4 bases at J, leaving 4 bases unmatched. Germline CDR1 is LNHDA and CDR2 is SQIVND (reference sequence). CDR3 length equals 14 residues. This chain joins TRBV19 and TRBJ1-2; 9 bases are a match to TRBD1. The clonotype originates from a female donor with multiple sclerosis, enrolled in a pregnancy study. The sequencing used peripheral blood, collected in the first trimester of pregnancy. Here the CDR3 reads CASSTGQGSYGYTF. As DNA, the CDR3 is TGTGCCAGTAGTACAGGACAGGGGAGCTATGGCTACACCTTC.